A selection of T cell receptor beta chains follows, all from one sample in a study of siplizumab effects on memory and regulatory T cells. Method: immunoSEQ multiplex PCR; TCRdb's copy keeps in-frame clones and lacks some. The table lists 37,000 or so clones, roughly 90% of them singletons. The sample taken for sequencing was naive CD4+ T cells sorted from blood. Source of these receptors: a human donor in good health. Both conserved end residues are part of each CDR3. Fields, in order: clone size, V gene, J gene, D gene, CDR3 DNA, CDR3 protein. D genes are given only for firm matches. Expanded clones are given a class, and other clones once, few, many or no size at all.

clone_size: .
v_call: TRBV5-4
j_call: TRBJ2-5
d_call: .
cdr3_nt: TGTGCCAGCAGCTCCGGCGGGAAAAAAGGAGAAGAGACCCAGTACTTC
cdr3_aa: CASSSGGKKGEETQYF

clone_size: .
v_call: TRBV6-5
j_call: TRBJ2-1
d_call: .
cdr3_nt: TGTGCCAGCACCCTAGCGTTTTCGGGAGTGACTGAGCAGTTCTTC
cdr3_aa: CASTLAFSGVTEQFF

clone_size: once
v_call: TRBV5-4
j_call: TRBJ1-5
d_call: .
cdr3_nt: TGTGCCAGCAGCTTAGATTGGAATGGGCCCCAGCATTTT
cdr3_aa: CASSLDWNGPQHF

clone_size: .
v_call: TRBV19
j_call: TRBJ2-4
d_call: TRBD2
cdr3_nt: TGTGCCAGTAGTATGAGTCGTAGTAGCGGGGGAACCGGGGCAAACATTCAGTACTTC
cdr3_aa: CASSMSRSSGGTGANIQYF

clone_size: .
v_call: TRBV28
j_call: TRBJ2-1
d_call: .
cdr3_nt: TGTGCCAGCAGTCCACATTCTATCCGGGACCGATACTACAATGAGCAGTTCTTC
cdr3_aa: CASSPHSIRDRYYNEQFF

clone_size: .
v_call: TRBV4-2
j_call: TRBJ1-6
d_call: TRBD1
cdr3_nt: TGTGCCAGCAGCCACGACAGGGAAGGCTCACCCCTCCACTTT
cdr3_aa: CASSHDREGSPLHF

clone_size: .
v_call: TRBV19
j_call: TRBJ1-2
d_call: .
cdr3_nt: TGTGCCAGTAGTATTGGGTTATCAGCGTATGGCTACACCTTC
cdr3_aa: CASSIGLSAYGYTF

clone_size: .
v_call: TRBV7-9
j_call: TRBJ2-2
d_call: .
cdr3_nt: TGTGCCAGCAGCCCCTACCCGAGTGGCACCGGGGAGCTGTTTTTT
cdr3_aa: CASSPYPSGTGELFF

clone_size: .
v_call: TRBV13
j_call: TRBJ2-7
d_call: TRBD1
cdr3_nt: TGTGCCAGCAGCCTGAACAGGGGAGACGAGCAGTACTTC
cdr3_aa: CASSLNRGDEQYF

clone_size: once
v_call: TRBV6-1
j_call: TRBJ2-7
d_call: .
cdr3_nt: TGTGCCAGCAGCGAACCGGGACAAGCCTACGAGCAGTACTTC
cdr3_aa: CASSEPGQAYEQYF

clone_size: once
v_call: TRBV10-3
j_call: TRBJ2-4
d_call: TRBD2
cdr3_nt: TGTGCCATCAGTGACCAAAGCGGGATTGGCATTCAGTACTTC
cdr3_aa: CAISDQSGIGIQYF

clone_size: few
v_call: TRBV7-9
j_call: TRBJ2-7
d_call: .
cdr3_nt: TGTGCCAGCAGCTTAGCAGAGATTTCCTACGAGCAGTACTTC
cdr3_aa: CASSLAEISYEQYF

clone_size: .
v_call: TRBV14
j_call: TRBJ2-3
d_call: .
cdr3_nt: TGTGCCAGCAGCCAAGATTCCCCGACGCAGTATTTT
cdr3_aa: CASSQDSPTQYF

clone_size: .
v_call: TRBV12-5
j_call: TRBJ2-7
d_call: .
cdr3_nt: TGTGCTAGTACCCCCCGGCTATTCGGCCAGTCCTACGAGCAGTACTTC
cdr3_aa: CASTPRLFGQSYEQYF

clone_size: once
v_call: TRBV6-5
j_call: TRBJ2-1
d_call: .
cdr3_nt: TGTGCCAGCAGTTACTCATTTAAGCAGTTCTTC
cdr3_aa: CASSYSFKQFF

clone_size: .
v_call: TRBV21-1
j_call: TRBJ1-5
d_call: .
cdr3_nt: TGTGCCAGCTATCCTCGACAGAGCAATCAGCCCCAGCATTTT
cdr3_aa: CASYPRQSNQPQHF

clone_size: .
v_call: TRBV7-7
j_call: TRBJ2-2
d_call: TRBD2
cdr3_nt: TGTGCTAGCAGCTCCCGTCTAGCGGGAGGGAACACCGGGGAGCTGTTTTTT
cdr3_aa: CASSSRLAGGNTGELFF

clone_size: .
v_call: TRBV6-6
j_call: TRBJ2-7
d_call: .
cdr3_nt: TGTGCCAGCAGGTCTCCGGGACTTTCCTACGAGCAGTACTTC
cdr3_aa: CASRSPGLSYEQYF

clone_size: .
v_call: TRBV5-4
j_call: TRBJ2-3
d_call: .
cdr3_nt: TGTGCCAGCAGCTTGGAAAGAAGCACAGATACGCAGTATTTT
cdr3_aa: CASSLERSTDTQYF

clone_size: .
v_call: TRBV4-1
j_call: TRBJ2-7
d_call: TRBD1
cdr3_nt: TGCGCCAGCAGCCAAACGACAGGGGGATACGAGCAGTACTTC
cdr3_aa: CASSQTTGGYEQYF

clone_size: .
v_call: TRBV5-4
j_call: TRBJ2-7
d_call: TRBD2
cdr3_nt: TGTGCCAGCAGCTTGGCAACTAGCGGGACCTCCTACGAGCAGTACTTC
cdr3_aa: CASSLATSGTSYEQYF

clone_size: .
v_call: TRBV4-2
j_call: TRBJ2-5
d_call: TRBD2
cdr3_nt: TGTGCCAGCACCCGTAGCGGGGGGGCCCAAGAGACCCAGTACTTC
cdr3_aa: CASTRSGGAQETQYF

clone_size: .
v_call: TRBV29-1
j_call: TRBJ2-7
d_call: .
cdr3_nt: TGCAGCGTGGCACGGGACTCCGAGCAGTACTTC
cdr3_aa: CSVARDSEQYF

clone_size: .
v_call: TRBV14
j_call: TRBJ2-2
d_call: .
cdr3_nt: TGTGCCAGCAGCCAAGATTGGACCGGGGAGCTGTTTTTT
cdr3_aa: CASSQDWTGELFF

clone_size: .
v_call: TRBV18
j_call: TRBJ2-7
d_call: .
cdr3_nt: TGTGCCAGCTCACCCCGGGACCGCTCCTACGAGCAGTACTTC
cdr3_aa: CASSPRDRSYEQYF

clone_size: .
v_call: TRBV28
j_call: TRBJ1-1
d_call: .
cdr3_nt: TGTGCCAGCAGTTTGCCAATTCGAAAGGGGAACACTGAAGCTTTCTTT
cdr3_aa: CASSLPIRKGNTEAFF

clone_size: .
v_call: TRBV18
j_call: TRBJ2-3
d_call: .
cdr3_nt: TGTGCCAGCTCACTCGCGGCCTCAGATACGCAGTATTTT
cdr3_aa: CASSLAASDTQYF

clone_size: .
v_call: TRBV9
j_call: TRBJ2-5
d_call: .
cdr3_nt: TGTGCCAGCAGCGTGGGGGGTCAAGAGACCCAGTACTTC
cdr3_aa: CASSVGGQETQYF

clone_size: .
v_call: TRBV5-6
j_call: TRBJ1-1
d_call: .
cdr3_nt: TGTGCCAGCAGCTGGAGAGGGTCCCCGAACACTGAAGCTTTCTTT
cdr3_aa: CASSWRGSPNTEAFF

clone_size: .
v_call: TRBV7-9
j_call: TRBJ1-1
d_call: .
cdr3_nt: TGTGCCAGCAGCCCCCGCCGGGGTACACTAAACACTGAAGCTTTCTTT
cdr3_aa: CASSPRRGTLNTEAFF

clone_size: .
v_call: TRBV6-6
j_call: TRBJ1-3
d_call: TRBD1
cdr3_nt: TGTGCCAGCAGTGTCAAAGGGGGCGCAATCAACACCATATATTTT
cdr3_aa: CASSVKGGAINTIYF

clone_size: .
v_call: TRBV5-6
j_call: TRBJ1-5
d_call: TRBD1
cdr3_nt: TGTGCCAGCAGCTTGGAGGGACAGGGAGGATTTGATGCCCAGCATTTT
cdr3_aa: CASSLEGQGGFDAQHF